Presented here are 23 T cell receptor beta chains from one specimen sequenced in a study of shared clonotypes between healthy human individuals. Clones were read by immunoSEQ multiplex PCR, and TCRdb kept only the in-frame ones, dropping some. The sample consists of approximately 510,000 clones, 79% of them appearing once. Specimen: PBMCs. These receptors were obtained from a woman aged 40 to 50 in good health. Some clones in this sample may be carry-over from other donors' samples.

The genes are TRBV28 and TRBJ1-1, with D perhaps TRBD1 (5 bases). The V and J ends lost 7 bases and 13 bases respectively, with 19 bases between them. Germline loops: CDR1 MDHEN, CDR2 SYDVKM. The length of the CDR3 is 12 residues. The CDR3 sequence: CASTKGQTTGFF. The CDR3 DNA sequence: TGTGCCAGCACCAAGGGGCAGACGACCGGTTTCTTT.

As to this clone: The sample carries other DNA sequences with the same CDR3. In nucleotides, the CDR3 is TGCGCCAGCAGCCCAGACACAGATACGCAGTATTTT. Protein sequence: CASSPDTDTQYF. V and J are TRBV5-1 and TRBJ2-3; D gene unclear. Germline V CDR1 and CDR2: SGHRS, YFSETQ. CDR3 length: 12 amino acids. The V gene lost 4 bases and the J gene lost 2 bases, with 5 bases spanning the gap.

This clone was seen just once. The rearrangement uses TRBV7-3 and TRBJ2-1, with TRBD2 identical over 8 bases. Germline assignment: CDR1 SGHTA and CDR2 FQGTGA. Unmatched junction bases numbered 7, after V lost 3 bases and J lost 0 bases. The CDR3 is 17 amino acids. CDR3 DNA sequence: TGTGCCAGCAGCTTTAATATAGCGGGGAGCTCCTACAATGAGCAGTTCTTC. It encodes CASSFNIAGSSYNEQFF.

This chain joins TRBV27 and TRBJ2-3, with TRBD2 matching over 9 bases. Germline lookup yields CDR1 MNHEY and CDR2 SMNVEV (reference sequence). Unmatched junction bases numbered 8, after V lost 5 bases and J lost 2 bases. The CDR3 extends over 16 amino acids. CDR3: CASSPGAGGPTDTQYF. For the CDR3, the DNA is TGTGCCAGCAGTCCGGGGGCGGGAGGGCCCACAGATACGCAGTATTTT.

The rearrangement uses TRBV5-1 and TRBJ2-5; no clear D gene. The CDR3 spans 12 residues. V lost 0 bases and J 5 bases, leaving 5 bases between the germline ends. CDR1 is SGHRS, CDR2 YFSETQ, per germline. CDR3 bases: TGCGCCAGCAGCTTGGGTCTGGAGACCCAGTACTTC. It encodes CASSLGLETQYF. Full variable domain (outside the CDR3, taken from reference TRBV5-1 and TRBJ2-5): KAGVTQTPRYLIKTRGQQVTLSCSPISGHRSVSWYQQTPGQGLQFLFEYFSETQRNKGNFPGRFSGRQFSNSRSEMNVSTLELGDSALYLCASSLGLETQYFGPGTRLLVL.

The chain joins TRBV5-6 to TRBJ1-4; TRBD1 is a possible D gene (5 bases). The V end lost 4 bases, the J end lost 5 bases, and 9 bases lay between the germline ends. The germline V gene has CDR1 SGHDT and CDR2 YYEEEE. This CDR3 region has 13 residues. The CDR3 loop reads CASSGQRNEKLFF. The CDR3 DNA reads TGTGCCAGCAGCGGACAACGGAATGAAAAACTGTTTTTT.

V is TRBV6-5 and J is TRBJ2-2, with 9 bases that match TRBD2. V was clipped by 10 bases and J by 2 bases; unmatched bases: 5. Germline values: CDR1 MNHEY, CDR2 SVGAGI. The CDR3 runs 14 residues. CDR3 sequence reads: CATRLAANTGELFF. The CDR3 nucleotides are TGTGCCACCCGACTAGCGGCTAACACCGGGGAGCTGTTTTTT.

This clone occurred once. The genes are TRBV19 and TRBJ2-2, with D unclear. The germline V gene encodes CDR1 LNHDA and CDR2 SQIVND (reference sequence). Trimming pared 1 base from V and 9 bases from J, leaving 6 bases between. The CDR3 consists of 12 residues. DNA of the CDR3: TGTGCCAGTAGTATAGGTCCGAGGGAGCTGTTTTTT. It is translated as CASSIGPRELFF.

The V call is TRBV10-3, the J call TRBJ2-1; 7 nucleotides line up with TRBD2. Germline V lookup: CDR1 ENHRY, CDR2 SYGVKD. The V and J ends lost 2 bases and 0 bases, in that order; junction bases with no gene match: 4. The CDR3 sequence is 16 residues long. The CDR3 reads CAISEGTTSSYNEQFF. In DNA, the CDR3 is TGTGCCATCAGTGAGGGGACTACAAGCTCCTACAATGAGCAGTTCTTC.

This chain links TRBV5-1 with TRBJ2-7; TRBD1 matches at 9 bases. Germline-derived CDR1 and CDR2 are SGHRS and YFSETQ. V dropped 0 bases and J dropped 5; count of bases not matched to a gene: 6. CDR3 length: 15 amino acids. The CDR3 DNA reads as TGCGCCAGCAGCTTGGGTTACAGGGGGCTAAACGAGCAGTACTTC. Encoded protein: CASSLGYRGLNEQYF.

This sequence joins TRBV14 and TRBJ2-3; the match to TRBD2 covers 9 bases. The CDR3 length is 15 residues. Germline V gene sequence: CDR1 SGHDN, CDR2 FVKESK. The V and J ends lost 4 bases and 5 bases, in that order; junction bases with no gene match: 7. The CDR3 coding sequence is TGTGCCAGCAGCCGGTTAGCGGGAGAAGGAGATACGCAGTATTTT. Translation gives CASSRLAGEGDTQYF.

The gene calls are TRBV28 and TRBJ1-2; no clear D. V lost 3 bases, J lost 5 bases, and 10 bases lay in between. Germline-derived CDR1 and CDR2 are MDHEN and SYDVKM. The CDR3 runs to 13 residues. CDR3 in DNA: TGTGCCAGCAGTTTGCTTACCCGATATGGCTACACCTTC. Residues: CASSLLTRYGYTF.

The V gene is TRBV11-1, the J gene TRBJ2-1, with TRBD2 as a possible D gene (5 bases). The CDR3 loop spans 15 amino acids. The ends were cut back, 6 bases at V and 1 base at J, with 13 bases in the middle. Per the germline V gene, CDR1 is SGHAT and CDR2 is FQDESV (reference sequence). CDR3 in amino acids: CASSLLSGSYNEQFF. CDR3 nucleotides: TGTGCCAGCAGTCTCCTTTCGGGATCCTACAATGAGCAGTTCTTC.

Comment on this clone: This specimen includes other DNA sequences encoding the same CDR3. This chain joins TRBV7-2 and TRBJ1-2; D call uncertain. This CDR3 is built from 14 residues. The V end lost 0 bases, the J end lost 4 bases, and 9 bases lay between the germline ends. Germline V gene lookup returns CDR1 SGHTA and CDR2 FQGNSA. CDR3 region: CASSLAGSAYGYTF. CDR3 nucleotide sequence: TGTGCCAGCAGCTTAGCAGGGAGCGCCTATGGCTACACCTTC.

The V call is TRBV7-2, the J call TRBJ1-3; D unresolved. V lost 4 bases, J lost 4 bases, and 11 bases lay in between. The CDR3 has 14 residues. CDR1 and CDR2 (germline): SGHTA, FQGNSA. CDR3 DNA: TGTGCCAGCAGCTCTTCGACTGGGGGAAACACCATATATTTT. Translation: CASSSSTGGNTIYF.

The chain combines TRBV6-1 with TRBJ2-7, with D perhaps being TRBD1 or TRBD2 (6 bases each). Germline-derived CDR1 and CDR2 are MNHNS and SASEGT. The germline V and J ends were trimmed by 6 bases and 3 bases, with 15 bases remaining between them. This CDR3 is built from 14 residues. As DNA, the CDR3 is TGTGCCAGCAGCATACAGGGACTCTTCTACGAGCAGTACTTC. Translating it yields CASSIQGLFYEQYF.

V gene TRBV19 combines with J gene TRBJ1-5; D gene ambiguous. The length of the CDR3 is 13 residues. CDR1 is LNHDA and CDR2 is SQIVND in the germline V gene (reference sequence). The V and J ends lost 5 bases and 2 bases respectively, with 7 bases between them. The CDR3 DNA follows: TGTGCCAGTAGTTTCGCAGGCAATCAGCCCCAGCATTTT. This gives the protein CASSFAGNQPQHF.

The chain couples TRBV5-6 to TRBJ2-3; 7 bases match TRBD1. V dropped 4 bases and J dropped 6; count of bases not matched to a gene: 8. Germline V lookup: CDR1 SGHDT, CDR2 YYEEEE. CDR3 size: 14 residues. The CDR3 sequence: CASSPGQRGDTQYF. In DNA form, the CDR3 reads TGTGCCAGCAGCCCGGGACAGCGAGGGGATACGCAGTATTTT.

This clone was counted a few times. The chain employs TRBV4-1 and TRBJ2-5; 8 positions match TRBD2. Germline CDR1 MGHRA, CDR2 YSYEKL. J gave up 4 bases and V 0 bases, and 7 bases lay outside the gene matches. The CDR3 consists of 16 residues. CDR3 in DNA: TGCGCCAGCAGCCAAGAGTGGCTAGCGGGCGCAGAGACCCAGTACTTC. Translated, it gives CASSQEWLAGAETQYF.

The CDR3 nucleotides read TGTGCCAGCAGCTCCACCGGGACCGCGGGGGGCTACACCTTC. Encoded protein: CASSSTGTAGGYTF. The rearrangement joins TRBV11-2 to TRBJ1-2; D may be TRBD1 (5 bases). Germline V gene lookup returns CDR1 SGHAT and CDR2 FQNNGV. The V gene lost 4 bases and the J gene lost 8 bases, with 17 bases spanning the gap. This CDR3 comprises 14 residues.

The chain joins TRBV12-5 to TRBJ2-6, with D possibly matching TRBD1 (5 bases). Germline CDR1 LGHNT, CDR2 FRNRAP. CDR3 length equals 16 residues. V lost 4 bases and J 5 bases, leaving 15 bases between the germline ends. Here the CDR3 DNA reads TGTGCTAGTGGTTGTGCAGGACAAAGTCGGGCCAACGTCCTGACTTTC. The encoded protein is CASGCAGQSRANVLTF. Variable domain in full (rest from reference TRBV12-5 and TRBJ2-6): DARVTQTPRHKVTEMGQEVTMRCQPILGHNTVFWYRQTMMQGLELLAYFRNRAPLDDSGMPKDRFSAEMPDATLATLKIQPSEPRDSAVYFCASGCAGQSRANVLTFGAGSRLTVL.

The chain employs TRBV4-1 and TRBJ2-1; no definite D call. V was cut by 5 bases and J by 1 base, with 15 bases left in between. The CDR3 runs to 16 residues. CDR1 and CDR2 (germline): MGHRA, YSYEKL. The CDR3 here is CASSTPRFASYNEQFF. The CDR3 coding sequence is TGCGCCAGCAGCACGCCCCGGTTTGCGTCCTACAATGAGCAGTTCTTC.

This clone was seen a single time. The chain recombines TRBV28 with TRBJ2-7; D gene uncertain. Germline CDR1 MDHEN, CDR2 SYDVKM. V dropped 1 base and J dropped 12 bases, with 16 bases sitting between them. The CDR3 has 13 amino acids. The CDR3 coding sequence is TGTGCCAGCAGTTTATTCTCCCAGGACCCCTTGTACTTC. Translation gives CASSLFSQDPLYF.